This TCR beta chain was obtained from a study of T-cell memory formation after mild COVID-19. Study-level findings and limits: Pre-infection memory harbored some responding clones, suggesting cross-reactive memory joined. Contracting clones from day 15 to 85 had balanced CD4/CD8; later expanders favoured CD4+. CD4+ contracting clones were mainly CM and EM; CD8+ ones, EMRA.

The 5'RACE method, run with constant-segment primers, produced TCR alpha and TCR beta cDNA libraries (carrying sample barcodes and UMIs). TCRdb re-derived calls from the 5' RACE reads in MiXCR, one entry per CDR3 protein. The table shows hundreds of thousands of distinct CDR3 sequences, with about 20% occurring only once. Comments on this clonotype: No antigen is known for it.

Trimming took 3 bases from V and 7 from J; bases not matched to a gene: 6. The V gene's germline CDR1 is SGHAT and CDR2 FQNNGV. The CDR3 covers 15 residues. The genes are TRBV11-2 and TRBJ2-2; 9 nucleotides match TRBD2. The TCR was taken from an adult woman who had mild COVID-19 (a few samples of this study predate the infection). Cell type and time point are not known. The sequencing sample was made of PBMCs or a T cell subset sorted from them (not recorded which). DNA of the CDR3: TGTGCCAGCAGCTTTTTAGCGGGAGCTGGCGGGGAGCTGTTTTTT. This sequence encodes CASSFLAGAGGELFF.